This T cell receptor (beta chain) is from a study of blood T cell repertoires in COVID-19. The overall study: Acute-phase and convalescent COVID-19 samples originated in the United States, Italy and Spain. T cells, B-cell-depleted T cells, or PBMCs supplied cDNA or gDNA.

Trimming removed 2 bases from V and 3 bases from J; junction bases left unmatched: 9. The CDR3 is 17 amino acids. Looked up from germline, CDR1 is LNHNV and CDR2 is YYDKDF (reference sequence). Sequenced by immunoSEQ multiplex PCR; TCRdb stores in-frame clones only, minus some. The top ten hold 7.4% of the sample, which has nearly 95,000 clones, around 87% seen once. This clone was recorded once. Sequencing was done on a sample of peripheral blood. The TCR was taken from a human donor with acute or convalescent COVID-19. The donor label of this sample is uncertain. V is TRBV15 and J is TRBJ1-5, with 8 bases fitting TRBD1. The CDR3 reads CATSRLTGVPFNQPQHF. The CDR3 DNA sequence: TGTGCCACCAGCAGATTGACAGGGGTCCCCTTCAATCAGCCCCAGCATTTT.